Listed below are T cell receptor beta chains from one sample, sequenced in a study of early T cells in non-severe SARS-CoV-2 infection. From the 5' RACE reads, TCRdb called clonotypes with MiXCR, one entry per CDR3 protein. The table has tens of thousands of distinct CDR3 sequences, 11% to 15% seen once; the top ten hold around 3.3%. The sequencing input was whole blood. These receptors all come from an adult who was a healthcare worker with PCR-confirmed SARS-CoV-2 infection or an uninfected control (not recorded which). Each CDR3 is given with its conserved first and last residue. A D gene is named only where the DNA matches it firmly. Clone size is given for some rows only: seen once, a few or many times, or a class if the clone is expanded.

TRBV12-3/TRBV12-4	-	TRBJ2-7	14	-	TGTGCCAGCAGTTTAGGGACTAAAACCTACGAGCAGTACTTC	CASSLGTKTYEQYF
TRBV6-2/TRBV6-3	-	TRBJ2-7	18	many	TGTGCCAGCAGTTACGCGCCCCAGGTGGGGCAGAGCTCCTACGAGCAGTACTTC	CASSYAPQVGQSSYEQYF
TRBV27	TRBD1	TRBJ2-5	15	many	TGTGCCAGCACGCGGACAGGTCTAAACCAAGAGACCCAGTACTTC	CASTRTGLNQETQYF
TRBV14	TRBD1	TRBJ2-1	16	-	TGTGCCAGCAGCCAGACGGACAGGGCCTCCTACAATGAGCAGTTCTTC	CASSQTDRASYNEQFF
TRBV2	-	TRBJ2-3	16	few	TGTGCCAGCAGTGAAGTGCTAGGAGGAGGCACAGATACGCAGTATTTT	CASSEVLGGGTDTQYF
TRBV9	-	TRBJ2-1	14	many	TGTGCCAGCAGCACTGGCTTACTGCGTGATGAGCAGTTCTTC	CASSTGLLRDEQFF
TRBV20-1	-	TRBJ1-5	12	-	TGCAGTGCTAGTAGCTTCGAGCAGCCCCAGCATTTT	CSASSFEQPQHF
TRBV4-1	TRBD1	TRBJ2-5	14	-	TGCGCCAGCAGCCAACCCGGACAGGAAGAGACCCAGTACTTC	CASSQPGQEETQYF
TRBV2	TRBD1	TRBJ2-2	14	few	TGTGCCAGCAGTGCGACAGGGTATAGCGGGGAGCTGTTTTTT	CASSATGYSGELFF
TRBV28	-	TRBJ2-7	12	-	TGTGCCAGCAGTCTCAGGGACCCCAGGCAGTACTTC	CASSLRDPRQYF
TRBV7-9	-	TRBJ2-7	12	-	TGTGCCAGCAGCCCGCCCGGGAACGAGCAGTACTTC	CASSPPGNEQYF
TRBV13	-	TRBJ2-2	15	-	TGTGCCAGCAGACGCCGGGACGGCAGCACCGGGGAGCTGTTTTTT	CASRRRDGSTGELFF
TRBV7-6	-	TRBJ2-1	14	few	TGTGCCAGCAGCCAGGCCGGGCCGTACAATGAGCAGTTCTTC	CASSQAGPYNEQFF
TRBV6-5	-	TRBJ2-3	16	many	TGTGCCAGCAGTTCTGGTGGGGCAGGGCAATCAGATACGCAGTATTTT	CASSSGGAGQSDTQYF